Shown below are 30 T cell receptor beta chains from a single sample sequenced in a study of cytomegalovirus exposure and HLA in healthy donors. PCR amplification relied on 60 Vbeta primers (plus 13 Jbeta primers). Clones were read by immunoSEQ multiplex PCR, and TCRdb kept only the in-frame ones, dropping some. The sample gives about 150,000 clones, roughly 80% of which show up once; about 11% is in the top ten. Source material: PBMCs. These receptors came from a man between 18 and 29 years old in good health and CMV-seropositive.

The rearrangement links TRBV7-3 to TRBJ1-2; TRBD1 agrees at 9 bases. With V trimmed by 4 bases and J by 8 bases, 14 bases remained unmatched. The V gene's germline CDR1 is SGHTA and CDR2 FQGTGA. This CDR3 spans 16 amino acids. The CDR3 DNA is TGTGCCAGCAGCTCCGTCGGCCCGGGACAGGGAGGCGGCTACACCTTC. Amino acid sequence: CASSSVGPGQGGGYTF.

This clone turned up a few times. The chain is built from TRBV4-1 and TRBJ2-3, with 8 bases lining up with TRBD1. This CDR3 is 17 amino acids long. V dropped 5 bases and J dropped 2; count of bases not matched to a gene: 12. CDR1 MGHRA and CDR2 YSYEKL come from the germline V gene. The CDR3 loop is CASSIKPGQGHTDTQYF. The CDR3 region has the DNA TGCGCCAGCAGCATCAAACCAGGACAGGGCCACACAGATACGCAGTATTTT.

The CDR3 coding sequence is TGTGCCAGTACCCAGGGGGATACTAACACCGGGGAGCTGTTTTTT. This gives the protein CASTQGDTNTGELFF. V usage is TRBV19 and J usage is TRBJ2-2; 7 bases match TRBD1. The germline CDR1 and CDR2 sequences are LNHDA and SQIVND (reference sequence). The ends lost 7 bases at V and 2 bases at J; junction bases unmatched: 7. The CDR3 sequence is 15 residues long.

The chain joins TRBV5-6 to TRBJ2-7; 11 bases fit TRBD2. The CDR3 totals 15 residues. Unmatched junction bases numbered 8, after V lost 3 bases and J lost 6 bases. Looked up from germline, CDR1 is SGHDT and CDR2 is YYEEEE. The CDR3: CASSYGTSGLGEQYF. The DNA for the CDR3 is TGTGCCAGCAGCTACGGGACTAGCGGATTGGGCGAGCAGTACTTC.

This clone was counted between two and nine times. This rearrangement joins TRBV18 to TRBJ2-5, with TRBD2 identical over 10 bases. V dropped 5 bases and J dropped 1; count of bases not matched to a gene: 4. Germline V CDR1 and CDR2: KGHSH, LQKENI. CDR3 length: 15 residues. Here the CDR3 reads CASSSGTSVQETQYF. CDR3 DNA: TGTGCCAGCTCATCAGGGACTAGCGTCCAAGAGACCCAGTACTTC. The whole variable domain, remainder taken from reference TRBV18 and TRBJ2-5, is NAGVMQNPRHLVRRRGQEARLRCSPMKGHSHVYWYRQLPEEGLKFMVYLQKENIIDESGMPKERFSAEFPKEGPSILRIQQVVRGDSAAYFCASSSGTSVQETQYFGPGTRLLVL.

This clone has a single count. The gene calls are TRBV7-2 and TRBJ2-1, with a possible D match to TRBD2 (5 bases). Germline V gene data show CDR1 as SGHTA and CDR2 as FQGNSA. CDR3 size: 14 residues. The ends were cut back, 4 bases at V and 7 bases at J, with 14 bases in the middle. The CDR3 spells CASSSRIPGNEQFF. The CDR3 coding sequence is TGTGCCAGCAGCTCCCGCATTCCGGGGAATGAGCAGTTCTTC.

This chain joins TRBV6-5 and TRBJ1-2; D remains ambiguous. The CDR3 is made up of 15 amino acids. In germline, CDR1 is MNHEY, CDR2 SVGAGI. Trimming took off 2 bases at V and 6 bases at J, with 16 bases between the two ends. This CDR3 is CASSYVGRGLDGYTF. For the CDR3, the DNA is TGTGCCAGCAGTTACGTCGGGCGCGGGCTTGATGGCTACACCTTC.

This clone was detected once. Relative to the germline gene, one junction end is altered; a read error may explain this. The V call is TRBV5-4, the J call TRBJ2-1; TRBD2 might be the D (7 bases). The CDR3 sequence is 12 residues long. Germline V gene data show CDR1 as SGHNT and CDR2 as YYREEE (reference sequence). CDR3 sequence reads: CASSSGGLDSLF. The CDR3 DNA reads TGTGCCAGCAGCTCGGGGGGCCTGGACAGTCTCTTC.

V usage is TRBV5-6 and J usage is TRBJ1-4, with D perhaps TRBD1 (6 bases). The CDR3 extends over 14 amino acids. Deletions cut 1 base from V and 10 bases from J, with 14 bases between. Looked up from germline, CDR1 is SGHDT and CDR2 is YYEEEE. The CDR3 DNA follows: TGTGCCAGCAGCTTGAGGCAGGGGAAAGGAAAACTGTTTTTT. It specifies CASSLRQGKGKLFF.

The chain is built from TRBV28 and TRBJ1-2; D perhaps matches TRBD1 (5 bases). The V gene's germline CDR1 is MDHEN and CDR2 SYDVKM. There are 13 residues in the CDR3. V was cut by 3 bases and J by 8 bases, with 13 bases left in between. For the CDR3, the DNA is TGTGCCAGCAGTTTGGGCAGGGAGGCCGGCTACACCTTC. It yields the protein CASSLGREAGYTF.

The chain joins TRBV2 to TRBJ2-5; tentatively, D is TRBD2 (5 bases). V dropped 6 bases and J dropped 5 bases, with 10 bases sitting between them. CDR1 SNHLY and CDR2 FYNNEI come from the germline V gene. The CDR3 contains 12 residues. The CDR3 sequence is CASRWRRETQYF. The CDR3 region has the DNA TGTGCCAGCAGGTGGAGGAGGGAGACCCAGTACTTC.

Of note for this clone: Other DNA sequences from this sample encode an identical CDR3 as well. V usage is TRBV28 and J usage is TRBJ1-5, with D uncertain. In germline, CDR1 is MDHEN, CDR2 SYDVKM. This CDR3 spans 14 amino acids. The V end was cut by 6 bases, the J end by 1 base, with 10 bases between. This CDR3 reads CASSPGGSNQPQHF. DNA of the CDR3: TGTGCCAGCAGCCCTGGAGGCAGCAATCAGCCCCAGCATTTT. Drawing the rest from reference TRBV28 and TRBJ1-5, the complete variable domain is DVKVTQSSRYLVKRTGEKVFLECVQDMDHENMFWYRQDPGLGLRLIYFSYDVKMKEKGDIPEGYSVSREKKERFSLILESASTNQTSMYLCASSPGGSNQPQHFGDGTRLSIL.

The CDR3, as DNA: TGTGCCAGCAGTTCCTACAGCTCCTACGAGCAGTACTTC. This encodes CASSSYSSYEQYF. The chain has TRBV27 and TRBJ2-7; D unclear. The CDR3 runs 13 residues. Trimming pared 4 bases from V and 0 bases from J, leaving 7 bases between. From germline, CDR1 is MNHEY and CDR2 SMNVEV (reference sequence).

V is TRBV10-1 and J is TRBJ2-3; 10 bases align to TRBD2. The trim removed 4 bases at V and 4 bases at J, leaving 8 bases unmatched. Germline V gene sequence: CDR1 WNHNN, CDR2 SYGVQD (reference sequence). The CDR3 sequence is 16 residues long. CDR3: CASSVQREGRADTQYF. The CDR3 DNA is TGCGCCAGCAGTGTTCAGCGGGAGGGCCGGGCAGATACGCAGTATTTT.

This clone was recorded only once. The gene calls are TRBV29-1 and TRBJ2-1; 7 bases are a match to TRBD2. The CDR3 runs 13 residues. J gave up 7 bases and V 3 bases, and 6 bases lay outside the gene matches. Germline V gives CDR1 SQVTM, CDR2 ANQGSEA. The CDR3 DNA sequence: TGCAGCGTTGAGTTAAGACTAGCAAATGAGCAGTTCTTC. As protein: CSVELRLANEQFF.

The chain links TRBV19 to TRBJ2-2; 14 nucleotides align to TRBD2. The germline V gene has CDR1 LNHDA and CDR2 SQIVND (reference sequence). Trimming took 2 bases from V and 1 from J; bases not matched to a gene: 9. The CDR3 covers 20 residues. CDR3 nucleotides: TGTGCCAGTAGTATAAGACTAGCGGGAGGGCCCTACAAGAACACCGGGGAGCTGTTTTTT. Translation: CASSIRLAGGPYKNTGELFF.

This clone was observed once. The chain couples TRBV19 to TRBJ1-1; maybe TRBD1 (6 bases). This CDR3 region has 17 residues. Germline V CDR1 and CDR2: LNHDA, SQIVND (reference sequence). The V end lost 3 bases, the J end lost 1 base, and 18 bases lay between the germline ends. CDR3 in amino acids: CASSILLRQDQNTEAFF. Written as DNA, the CDR3 is TGTGCCAGTAGTATCTTACTAAGACAGGATCAGAACACTGAAGCTTTCTTT.

The chain links TRBV10-3 to TRBJ2-2; maybe TRBD1 (6 bases). Trimming removed 3 bases from V and 1 base from J, with 12 bases in between. CDR1 is ENHRY and CDR2 is SYGVKD in the germline V gene. The CDR3 extends over 16 amino acids. CDR3 loop: CAISDPTTGNTGELFF. Written as DNA, the CDR3 is TGTGCCATCAGTGACCCTACGACAGGGAACACCGGGGAGCTGTTTTTT.

This chain joins TRBV11-3 and TRBJ2-1, with 11 bases fitting TRBD2. V lost 5 bases to trimming and J lost 7 bases; unmatched junction nucleotides: 4. Germline assignment: CDR1 SGHNT and CDR2 YENEEA. The CDR3 totals 14 residues. The CDR3 is CASSRLAGSNEQFF. The CDR3 region has the DNA TGTGCCAGCAGCCGACTAGCGGGAAGTAATGAGCAGTTCTTC.

V gene TRBV30 combines with J gene TRBJ2-2, with TRBD2 matching 10 bases. CDR1 and CDR2 (germline): GTSNPN, SVGIG (reference sequence). This CDR3 contains 15 residues. The trim removed 7 bases at V and 8 bases at J, leaving 13 bases unmatched. CDR3 sequence reads: CALTGTSDFFGELFF. The CDR3 DNA reads as TGTGCCTTAACCGGGACTAGCGACTTTTTTGGGGAGCTGTTTTTT.

This rearrangement joins TRBV7-9 to TRBJ2-5; TRBD2 is a possible D gene (5 bases). This CDR3 has 14 amino acids. CDR1 SEHNR and CDR2 FQNEAQ come from the germline V gene (reference sequence). V was pared by 5 bases and J by 5 bases, with 15 bases between. The CDR3 sequence: CASSKSGSRETQYF. In DNA, the CDR3 is TGTGCCAGCAGCAAATCGGGGTCCCGGGAGACCCAGTACTTC.

V usage is TRBV30 and J usage is TRBJ2-5; TRBD2 might be the D (5 bases). Trimming took 2 bases from V and 7 from J, leaving 11 bases between them. Germline assignment: CDR1 GTSNPN and CDR2 SVGIG (reference sequence). This CDR3 comprises 12 residues. Here the CDR3 reads CAWSRGPGTQYF. The CDR3 nucleotides read TGTGCCTGGAGTCGGGGTCCCGGGACCCAGTACTTC. The full variable domain, its missing parts supplied by reference TRBV30 and TRBJ2-5, is SQTIHQWPATLVQPVGSPLSLECTVEGTSNPNLYWYRQAAGRGLQLLFYSVGIGQISSEVPQNLSASRPQDRQFILSSKKLLLSDSGFYLCAWSRGPGTQYFGPGTRLLVL.

V gene TRBV6-6 combines with J gene TRBJ2-7; 9 positions agree with TRBD1. This CDR3 spans 15 amino acids. The trim removed 2 bases at V and 4 bases at J, leaving 6 bases unmatched. Germline V CDR1 and CDR2: MNHNY, SVGAGI (reference sequence). The CDR3 nucleotides are TGTGCCAGCAGTTACCCCCCGGGACAGGGTTACGAGCAGTACTTC. Translation: CASSYPPGQGYEQYF.

This clone occurred once. This chain joins TRBV4-1 and TRBJ2-4; D is unclear. This CDR3 spans 14 amino acids. Trimming took 0 bases from V and 9 from J, leaving 12 bases between them. CDR1 MGHRA and CDR2 YSYEKL come from the germline V gene. The CDR3 sequence: CASSQDSSRLIQYF. CDR3 DNA: TGCGCCAGCAGCCAAGACAGTTCCAGGCTCATTCAGTACTTC.

The V gene is TRBV7-8, the J gene TRBJ1-1; D is possibly TRBD1 (6 bases). Germline assignment: CDR1 SGHVS and CDR2 FQNEAQ. The length of the CDR3 is 15 residues. Trimming took off 5 bases at V and 5 bases at J, with 18 bases between the two ends. The CDR3 DNA reads TGTGCCAGCAGCCCCAGTGTACAGGGTATGACTGAAGCTTTCTTT. As protein: CASSPSVQGMTEAFF.

This chain joins TRBV7-9 and TRBJ2-5; 9 nucleotides match TRBD2. CDR3 length: 15 residues. The V and J ends lost 6 bases and 5 bases, in that order; junction bases with no gene match: 10. Germline CDR1 reads SEHNR; CDR2 reads FQNEAQ (reference sequence). CDR3 sequence (DNA): TGTGCCAGCAGGAATAACTTAGCGGGAGTCGAGACCCAGTACTTC. Translating gives CASRNNLAGVETQYF. Complete variable domain (other parts from reference TRBV7-9 and TRBJ2-5): DTGVSQNPRHKITKRGQNVTFRCDPISEHNRLYWYRQTLGQGPEFLTYFQNEAQLEKSRLLSDRFSAERPKGSFSTLEIQRTEQGDSAMYLCASRNNLAGVETQYFGPGTRLLVL.

This rearrangement joins TRBV6-5 to TRBJ1-1; D remains unclear. This CDR3 is 13 amino acids long. Germline V gives CDR1 MNHEY, CDR2 SVGAGI. V was cut by 2 bases and J by 1 base, with 5 bases left in between. CDR3 in amino acids: CASSYGPNTEAFF. The CDR3 bases are TGTGCCAGCAGTTACGGGCCGAACACTGAAGCTTTCTTT.

The gene calls are TRBV5-4 and TRBJ2-3; TRBD1 is a possible D gene (6 bases). The CDR3 runs to 17 residues. CDR1 and CDR2 (germline): SGHNT, YYREEE (reference sequence). V shed 4 bases and J shed 6 bases, with 24 bases lying between them. CDR3 nucleotide sequence: TGTGCCAGCAGCCGAATACCTACGGCCAGGGGTGGGGATACGCAGTATTTT. Residues: CASSRIPTARGGDTQYF.

The J gene is TRBJ2-1, the V gene TRBV5-1; 10 positions agree with TRBD2. CDR3 length equals 15 residues. Germline CDR1 is SGHRS and CDR2 is YFSETQ. The ends lost 4 bases at V and 8 bases at J; junction bases unmatched: 9. The CDR3 spells CASSAKREGFDEQFF. CDR3 nucleotides: TGCGCCAGCAGCGCGAAGCGGGAGGGCTTCGATGAGCAGTTCTTC. The variable domain in full, with the rest retrieved from reference TRBV5-1 and TRBJ2-1, is KAGVTQTPRYLIKTRGQQVTLSCSPISGHRSVSWYQQTPGQGLQFLFEYFSETQRNKGNFPGRFSGRQFSNSRSEMNVSTLELGDSALYLCASSAKREGFDEQFFGPGTRLTVL.

V and J are TRBV13 and TRBJ2-5; 10 bases match TRBD2. The J segment lost 2 bases and the V segment lost 9 bases, leaving 3 bases of the junction unmatched. The CDR3 totals 13 residues. Germline V gene lookup returns CDR1 PRHDT and CDR2 FYEKMQ (reference sequence). CDR3 DNA sequence: TGTGCCAGTTCGACTAGCGGGCAAGAGACCCAGTACTTC. Encoded protein: CASSTSGQETQYF.